One sample yielded the 22 T cell receptor beta chains listed below, sequenced in a study of OX40 agonist ivuxolimab in advanced cancers. The library came from the immunoSEQ multiplex PCR assay. TCRdb retrieved this table from immuneACCESS and kept in-frame rearrangements only. Not all clones are present; in checked studies, unresolved V genes account for under half, and no reason is known for the remainder. The sample data list over 25,000 clones, and roughly 90% of these were observed just once. The ten largest make up about 28% of the sample. Material: CD4+ or CD8+ T cells sorted from blood, obtained in a trial of the OX40 agonist ivuxolimab. These receptors originate from an adult with an advanced solid tumor such as melanoma, head and neck, liver or kidney cancer.

On this clone itself: Sequence at one end of the junction differs from germline and may be a read error. The rearrangement joins TRBV14 to TRBJ1-4; D is unresolved. CDR1 is SGHDN, CDR2 FVKESK, per germline. The CDR3 extends over 17 amino acids. In nucleotides, the CDR3 is TGTGCCAGCAGCCAAGGCCCGACCGAGACAACTAATGAAAGACTGTTTTTT. Translating gives CASSQGPTETTNERLFF.

The J gene is TRBJ1-6, the V gene TRBV10-1; 8 nucleotides line up with TRBD1. Germline V gene lookup returns CDR1 WNHNN and CDR2 SYGVQD (reference sequence). The CDR3 spans 19 residues. V lost 11 bases, J lost 2 bases, and 20 bases stayed unmatched. The CDR3 region is CAASRRARGHIAYNSPLHF. For the CDR3, the DNA is TGCGCCGCATCACGGCGGGCCAGGGGGCACATCGCCTATAATTCACCCCTCCACTTT.

The chain is built from TRBV7-9 and TRBJ1-4, with D tentatively TRBD1 (6 bases). V lost 9 bases to trimming and J lost 3 bases, with 11 bases between them. There are 13 residues in the CDR3. Looked up from germline, CDR1 is SEHNR and CDR2 is FQNEAQ (reference sequence). CDR3 DNA: TGTGCCAGTGAGGGGGTTGCTAATGAAAAACTGTTTTTT. This gives the protein CASEGVANEKLFF.

This chain links TRBV20-1 with TRBJ2-3; D uncertain. Trimming shortened V by 5 bases and J by 9 bases, and 6 bases separated the two germline ends. Germline V gene data show CDR1 as DFQATT and CDR2 as SNEGSKA (reference sequence). CDR3 length: 9 residues. The CDR3 loop reads CSADGTQYF. The CDR3 DNA reads TGCAGTGCTGATGGAACGCAGTATTTT.

The genes are TRBV28 and TRBJ1-4, with D perhaps TRBD1 (6 bases). This CDR3 region has 15 residues. Trimming took 4 bases from V and 7 from J, leaving 16 bases between them. Germline V gene lookup returns CDR1 MDHEN and CDR2 SYDVKM. CDR3 protein: CASSSLVGQIEKLFF. CDR3 nucleotides: TGTGCCAGCAGTTCCTTGGTCGGACAGATTGAAAAACTGTTTTTT.

The rearrangement joins TRBV28 to TRBJ2-1, with a possible D match to TRBD1 (5 bases). The germline V gene has CDR1 MDHEN and CDR2 SYDVKM. The CDR3 loop spans 13 amino acids. The V end lost 3 bases, the J end lost 5 bases, and 8 bases lay between the germline ends. CDR3: CASSLGQHNEQFF. The CDR3, as DNA: TGTGCCAGCAGTTTGGGGCAGCACAATGAGCAGTTCTTC.

The rearrangement links TRBV27 to TRBJ2-1; 9 bases align to TRBD1. This CDR3 comprises 17 residues. Germline trimming cut 0 bases from V and 4 bases from J; bases unmatched to any gene: 7. CDR1 is MNHEY, CDR2 SMNVEV, per germline (reference sequence). The CDR3 region is CASSLSRDRAGYNEQFF. In DNA form, the CDR3 reads TGTGCCAGCAGTTTATCTCGGGACAGGGCGGGGTACAATGAGCAGTTCTTC.

The J gene is TRBJ1-1, the V gene TRBV15, with D possibly matching TRBD1 (6 bases). CDR3 length equals 16 residues. Trimming pared 3 bases from V and 0 bases from J, leaving 14 bases between. CDR1 is LNHNV, CDR2 YYDKDF, per germline (reference sequence). The CDR3 sequence is CATSSNRDTLNTEAFF. The CDR3 nucleotides read TGTGCCACCAGCAGTAACCGGGACACATTGAACACTGAAGCTTTCTTT. Supplemented by reference TRBV15 and TRBJ1-1, the full variable domain reads DAMVIQNPRYQVTQFGKPVTLSCSQTLNHNVMYWYQQKSSQAPKLLFHYYDKDFNNEADTPDNFQSRRPNTSFCFLDIRSPGLGDTAMYLCATSSNRDTLNTEAFFGQGTRLTVV.

The chain is built from TRBV4-1 and TRBJ2-7; a possible D gene is TRBD2 (5 bases). Trimming stripped 4 bases from V and 5 bases from J, with 15 bases between. Germline CDR1 reads MGHRA; CDR2 reads YSYEKL. The CDR3 contains 14 residues. Written as DNA, the CDR3 is TGCGCCAGCAGCCCCCTCGAGGGTGAGAACGAGCAGTACTTC. Amino acids: CASSPLEGENEQYF.

V usage is TRBV2 and J usage is TRBJ2-5; 7 positions agree with TRBD1. V trimming: 4 bases; J trimming: 5 bases; junction bases outside the gene matches: 4. In germline, CDR1 is SNHLY, CDR2 FYNNEI. The CDR3 extends over 13 amino acids. CDR3 nucleotide sequence: TGTGCCAGCAGTGGGACAGGAGAGGAGACCCAGTACTTC. Its protein product is CASSGTGEETQYF.

For the CDR3, the DNA is TGTGCCAGCAGCGTAAGTAGGGACAGGGACTACAATGAGCAGTTCTTC. This translates into CASSVSRDRDYNEQFF. The chain links TRBV9 to TRBJ2-1, with 9 bases that match TRBD1. In germline, CDR1 is SGDLS, CDR2 YYNGEE. The CDR3 loop spans 16 amino acids. J lost 3 bases, V lost 1 base, and 5 bases had no gene match.

This clone has a single count. V is TRBV13 and J is TRBJ1-5; D is uncertain. Trimming removed 5 bases at V and 7 bases at J, with 9 bases between. This CDR3 has 12 residues. The germline gives CDR1 PRHDT, CDR2 FYEKMQ (reference sequence). Here the CDR3 reads CASSRGGQPQHF. The CDR3 DNA sequence: TGTGCCAGCAGCCGCGGCGGGCAGCCCCAGCATTTT.

The V gene is TRBV7-9, the J gene TRBJ1-4; TRBD1 agrees at 7 bases. CDR1 is SEHNR, CDR2 FQNEAQ, per germline (reference sequence). The CDR3 length is 15 residues. J lost 7 bases, V lost 4 bases, and 9 bases had no gene match. The CDR3 reads CASSSRDSSAEKLFF. The CDR3 nucleotides are TGTGCCAGCAGCTCGCGGGACAGTTCGGCTGAAAAACTGTTTTTT.

The genes are TRBV9 and TRBJ1-5; D gene ambiguous. Germline CDR1 and CDR2: SGDLS and YYNGEE. The CDR3 loop spans 13 amino acids. V lost 4 bases to trimming and J lost 4 bases, with 9 bases between them. This CDR3 is CASSLTPNQPQHF. CDR3 nucleotides: TGTGCCAGCAGCTTGACCCCTAATCAGCCCCAGCATTTT.

This rearrangement joins TRBV28 to TRBJ1-1, with unresolved D. This CDR3 is 14 amino acids long. Germline V gene lookup returns CDR1 MDHEN and CDR2 SYDVKM. With 7 bases removed from V and 7 bases from J, the gap between germline ends came to 19 bases. The CDR3, as DNA: TGTGCCAGCACCCACCAGGAGGAATTCAGTGAAGCTTTCTTT. Translation gives CASTHQEEFSEAFF.

The chain carries TRBV7-9 and TRBJ2-7; 9 nucleotides line up with TRBD2. The V segment lost 3 bases and the J segment 3 bases; nucleotides outside the gene matches: 3. Germline V lookup: CDR1 SEHNR, CDR2 FQNEAQ (reference sequence). The CDR3 contains 14 residues. CDR3 in DNA: TGTGCCAGCAGCTTTGATAGCGGGGGCTACGAGCAGTACTTC. As protein: CASSFDSGGYEQYF.

The rearrangement links TRBV4-1 to TRBJ1-1; 7 nucleotides align to TRBD1. This CDR3 is 13 amino acids long. The V segment lost 6 bases and the J segment 7 bases; nucleotides outside the gene matches: 8. Per germline, CDR1 MGHRA and CDR2 YSYEKL. The DNA of the CDR3 is TGCGCCAGCAGGATCGTAGGGGGCGGTGAAGCTTTCTTT. Its protein is CASRIVGGGEAFF.

This sequence joins TRBV29-1 and TRBJ2-5; 8 nucleotides line up with TRBD1. The CDR3 covers 15 residues. In germline, CDR1 is SQVTM, CDR2 ANQGSEA. Trimming at V came to 3 bases and at J to 5 bases, leaving 11 bases not matched to a gene. Here the CDR3 DNA reads TGCAGCGTTGACGAACAGGGGGGTCAGCAGGAGACCCAGTACTTC. Translated, it gives CSVDEQGGQQETQYF.

V and J are TRBV27 and TRBJ2-3; no reliable D call. V lost 1 base, J lost 2 bases, and 7 bases lay in between. CDR1 MNHEY and CDR2 SMNVEV come from the germline V gene (reference sequence). This CDR3 contains 14 residues. The CDR3 bases are TGTGCCAGCAGTTTATTCCCCCCCACAGATACGCAGTATTTT. It specifies CASSLFPPTDTQYF.

The genes are TRBV14 and TRBJ2-2; the D gene is possibly TRBD1 (6 bases). Trimming removed 5 bases from V and 6 bases from J, with 16 bases in between. Per germline, CDR1 SGHDN and CDR2 FVKESK. This CDR3 comprises 15 residues. This CDR3 reads CASSYDRRMAGELFF. CDR3 bases: TGTGCCAGCAGCTACGACAGGAGGATGGCCGGGGAGCTGTTTTTT. The whole variable domain, filled in from reference TRBV14 and TRBJ2-2, reads EAGVTQFPSHSVIEKGQTVTLRCDPISGHDNLYWYRRVMGKEIKFLLHFVKESKQDESGMPNNRFLAERTGGTYSTLKVQPAELEDSGVYFCASSYDRRMAGELFFGEGSRLTVL.

The CDR3 coding sequence is TGCAGCGTAGCCGGGGACACTGAAGCTTTCTTT. Amino acid sequence: CSVAGDTEAFF. This chain joins TRBV29-1 and TRBJ1-1; unclear D gene. The CDR3 covers 11 residues. Trimming cost V 6 bases and J 3 bases, with 8 bases left between them. Germline V CDR1 and CDR2: SQVTM, ANQGSEA.

The CDR3 coding sequence is TGTGCCAGTAGTATAGATCATGAGACTTACTTTAACTATGGCTACACCTTC. It codes for CASSIDHETYFNYGYTF. V is TRBV19 and J is TRBJ1-2; no reliable D call. V was pared by 0 bases and J by 1 base, with 15 bases between. This CDR3 is built from 17 residues. The germline gives CDR1 LNHDA, CDR2 SQIVND (reference sequence).